The rows below give T cell receptor beta chains drawn from one sample of a study of control samples from healthy donors and cancer patients. Clones were sequenced by immunoSEQ multiplex PCR, and TCRdb holds only the in-frame ones, with some missing. This sample has about 96,000 clones, with approximately 95% found just once. The material sequenced was blood. The receptors originated from a man aged 18 to 29 in good health. Each CDR3 is given with its conserved first and last residue. The D gene is left open where the match is weak. Some rows have no size entry. The others give once, few or many, or a class for an expanded clone.

TRBV6-5	TRBD1	TRBJ1-2	NA	CASSYRPGQGSGYTF	TGTGCCAGCAGTTACCGACCGGGACAGGGGTCCGGCTACACCTTC
TRBV6-6	NA	TRBJ1-4	NA	CASSYYGQNEKLFF	TGTGCCAGCAGTTACTACGGACAGAATGAAAAACTGTTTTTT
TRBV18	TRBD1	TRBJ2-7	once	CASSPFRQGAHEQYF	TGTGCCAGCTCACCTTTTCGACAGGGGGCTCACGAGCAGTACTTC
TRBV7-8	TRBD1	TRBJ2-2	NA	CASSLAGTVNTGELFF	TGTGCCAGCAGCTTAGCCGGGACAGTGAACACCGGGGAGCTGTTTTTT
TRBV18	TRBD1	TRBJ2-1	NA	CASSLYGTGVNEQFF	TGTGCCAGCTCACTCTACGGGACAGGGGTGAATGAGCAGTTCTTC
TRBV5-1	NA	TRBJ1-1	NA	CASRPTWDTEAFF	TGCGCCAGCAGGCCGACATGGGACACTGAAGCTTTCTTT
TRBV6-5	NA	TRBJ1-4	NA	CASGNEKLFF	TGTGCCAGCGGAAATGAAAAACTGTTTTTT
TRBV12-3/TRBV12-4	NA	TRBJ2-7	NA	CASSLRSYEQYF	TGTGCCAGCAGTCTGAGGAGTTACGAGCAGTACTTC
TRBV27	NA	TRBJ1-3	once	CASSNGNTIYF	TGTGCCAGCAGTAATGGAAACACCATATATTTT
TRBV7-9	NA	TRBJ1-1	NA	CASTPKGVNTEAFF	TGTGCCAGCACCCCGAAGGGGGTGAACACTGAAGCTTTCTTT
TRBV3-1/TRBV3-2	NA	TRBJ2-1	NA	CASSQEAAVYNEQFF	TGTGCCAGCAGCCAAGAGGCAGCGGTATACAATGAGCAGTTCTTC
TRBV3-1/TRBV3-2	NA	TRBJ1-1	NA	CASSQPGMRTEAFF	TGTGCCAGCAGCCAACCAGGGATGAGGACTGAAGCTTTCTTT
TRBV2	NA	TRBJ2-1	NA	CASSEGRSLYNEQFF	TGTGCCAGCAGTGAAGGGCGCTCCTTGTACAATGAGCAGTTCTTC
TRBV19	NA	TRBJ1-4	NA	CASSSSIRGANEKLFF	TGTGCCAGTAGTAGTTCAATAAGAGGGGCTAATGAAAAACTGTTTTTT
TRBV10-3	TRBD2	TRBJ2-3	NA	CAIRSAGLAGPVTSTDTQYF	TGTGCCATCAGATCGGCGGGACTAGCGGGACCCGTTACTTCCACAGATACGCAGTATTTT
TRBV25-1	NA	TRBJ2-7	NA	CASSTRGSSETSYEQYF	TGTGCCAGCAGTACCAGGGGATCTAGCGAAACCTCCTACGAGCAGTACTTC
TRBV19	TRBD1	TRBJ2-7	NA	CASSPTGGGYEQYF	TGTGCCAGTAGTCCGACAGGGGGAGGTTACGAGCAGTACTTC
TRBV2	NA	TRBJ1-1	NA	CASSKTLRGRAFF	TGTGCCAGCAGCAAAACTTTGAGGGGGAGAGCTTTCTTT
TRBV9	NA	TRBJ2-2	NA	CASSTKNTGELFF	TGTGCCAGCAGTACCAAGAACACCGGGGAGCTGTTTTTT
TRBV5-5	TRBD1	TRBJ1-4	NA	CASSLDRGREKLFF	TGTGCCAGCAGCTTGGACAGGGGGCGTGAAAAACTGTTTTTT
TRBV4-2	NA	TRBJ2-3	NA	CASSQVYGDITDTQYF	TGTGCCAGCAGCCAAGTGTACGGGGATATCACAGATACGCAGTATTTT
TRBV5-4	NA	TRBJ2-7	NA	CASSHNSYEQYF	TGTGCCAGCAGCCATAACTCCTACGAGCAGTACTTC
TRBV4-1	NA	TRBJ1-1	NA	CASSQGLMNTEAFF	TGCGCCAGCAGCCAGGGATTGATGAACACTGAAGCTTTCTTT
TRBV5-6	TRBD1	TRBJ1-2	NA	CASSSGTGHGYTF	TGTGCCAGCAGCTCGGGGACAGGGCATGGCTACACCTTC
TRBV9	NA	TRBJ2-2	NA	CASSPGGAGLNTGELFF	TGTGCCAGCAGCCCGGGCGGGGCAGGACTGAACACCGGGGAGCTGTTTTTT
TRBV29-1	TRBD2	TRBJ2-1	NA	CSVPHSGRPGIEQFF	TGCAGCGTTCCCCATAGCGGGAGGCCGGGGATAGAGCAGTTCTTC
TRBV10-2	TRBD1	TRBJ2-7	NA	CASSVYKGPSPGTGSYEQYF	TGCGCCAGCAGTGTATACAAAGGCCCTTCCCCCGGGACAGGGAGTTACGAGCAGTACTTC
TRBV18	TRBD1	TRBJ1-1	NA	CASSPTTGTGGLNTEAFF	TGTGCCAGCTCACCGACTACTGGGACAGGGGGCTTGAACACTGAAGCTTTCTTT
TRBV4-1	NA	TRBJ1-4	NA	CASSQRQDVNEKLFF	TGCGCCAGCAGCCAGAGACAGGACGTAAATGAAAAATTGTTTTTT
TRBV6-5	NA	TRBJ2-5	NA	CASSKQGYHQETQYF	TGTGCCAGCAGTAAACAGGGTTACCACCAAGAGACCCAGTACTTC
TRBV6-5	NA	TRBJ1-2	NA	CASRLLGDYGYTF	TGTGCCAGCAGGTTACTCGGGGACTATGGCTACACCTTC
TRBV7-9	NA	TRBJ2-7	NA	CASSDPQGYEQYF	TGTGCCAGCAGCGATCCACAGGGCTACGAGCAGTACTTC
TRBV5-1	NA	TRBJ1-1	NA	CASNSGFETEAFF	TGCGCCAGCAATTCGGGTTTTGAGACTGAAGCTTTCTTT
TRBV6-1	TRBD1	TRBJ1-6	few	CASSEAGTGHSPLHF	TGTGCCAGCAGTGAAGCCGGGACAGGCCATTCACCCCTCCACTTT
TRBV10-2	TRBD1	TRBJ1-4	NA	CASSEDRVGEKLFF	TGCGCCAGCAGTGAAGACAGGGTGGGGGAAAAACTGTTTTTT
TRBV28	NA	TRBJ1-2	NA	CASRRIGGGREAYGYTF	TGTGCCAGCAGGAGAATTGGAGGAGGCAGGGAGGCCTATGGCTACACCTTC
TRBV14	TRBD1	TRBJ1-1	NA	CASSPQGAGTEAFF	TGTGCCAGCAGCCCACAGGGGGCCGGCACTGAAGCTTTCTTT
TRBV5-1	TRBD2	TRBJ2-1	NA	CASSFGREGEQFF	TGCGCCAGCAGCTTTGGGCGGGAGGGAGAGCAGTTCTTC
TRBV4-1	TRBD2	TRBJ2-1	NA	CASSQLAGGVEYNEQFF	TGCGCCAGCAGCCAGCTAGCGGGGGGGGTTGAGTACAATGAGCAGTTCTTC
TRBV6-1	NA	TRBJ1-3	medium-sized	CASSEDGASGNTIYF	TGTGCCAGCAGTGAAGATGGGGCCTCTGGAAACACCATATATTTT
TRBV6-5	NA	TRBJ1-5	NA	CASSQQGGNQPQHF	TGTGCCAGCAGTCAGCAGGGTGGCAATCAGCCCCAGCATTTT